The clone carrying this T cell receptor beta chain was found once. V lost 5 bases to trimming and J lost 5 bases, with 12 bases between them. Germline V gives CDR1 SNHLY, CDR2 FYNNEI. The CDR3 is made up of 14 amino acids. Sequencing used immunoSEQ multiplex PCR; TCRdb keeps in-frame clones, though not all of them. The table has 84,000 or so clones, under 90% seen once. Time point: pretreatment peripheral blood. Patients were diagnosed with urothelial carcinoma, either locally advanced or metastatic. This sample stems from a study of PD-L1 blockade in urothelial cancer. Study background: Most patients, about 85% of the roughly 30, were males with bladder-origin cancer. Prior chemotherapy regimens per patient numbered 0 to 3. Each blood sample yielded a median of about 130,000 T cells.

The sequencing used PBMCs, collected around atezolizumab (anti-PD-L1) treatment. This chain joins TRBV2 and TRBJ2-2; perhaps TRBD2 as D (6 bases). The clonotype comes from a man aged 60 to 75 with urothelial cancer. The CDR3 DNA is TGTGCCAGCAGTCTCGGGACTCCTACCGGGGAGCTGTTTTTT. It codes for CASSLGTPTGELFF.